This T cell receptor beta chain was captured in a study of T cell responses to AZD1222 COVID-19 vaccine. Study-wide results and limits: Just a handful of AZD1222 recipients were seropositive at baseline. A mostly white British donor set with more females was recruited, and clonal diversity was possibly underestimated. Spike-spanning, vaccine-associated CD4 TCRs were dominant at 160-218 and 743-854.

Points on this clone: The antigen is not known.

Only in-frame clones appear in the TCRdb table, and some are missing; sequencing was by immunoSEQ multiplex PCR. The data contain approximately 140,000 clones, over 90% of them singletons. V was shortened by 7 bases and J by 7 bases, with 10 bases between the two germline ends. Germline V lookup: CDR1 WNHNN, CDR2 SYGVQD (reference sequence). The CDR3 runs to 11 residues. The origin of this receptor is an adult in good health. V is TRBV10-1 and J is TRBJ1-1, with unresolved D. The sample here was peripheral blood, taken on day 0 of AZD1222 vaccination. As DNA, the CDR3 is TGCGCCAGCAAGGGATCGGGTGAAGCTTTCTTT. Protein sequence: CASKGSGEAFF.